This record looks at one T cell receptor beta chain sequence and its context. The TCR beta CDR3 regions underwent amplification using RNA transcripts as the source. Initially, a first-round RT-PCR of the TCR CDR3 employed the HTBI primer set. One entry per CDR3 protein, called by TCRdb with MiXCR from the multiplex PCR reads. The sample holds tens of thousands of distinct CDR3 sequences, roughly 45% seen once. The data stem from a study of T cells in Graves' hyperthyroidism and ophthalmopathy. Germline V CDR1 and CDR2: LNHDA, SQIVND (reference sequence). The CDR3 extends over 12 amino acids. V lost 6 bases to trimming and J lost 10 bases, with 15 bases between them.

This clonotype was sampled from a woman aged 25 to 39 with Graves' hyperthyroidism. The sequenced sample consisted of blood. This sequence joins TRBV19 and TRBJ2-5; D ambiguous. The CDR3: CASSNWEGIQYF. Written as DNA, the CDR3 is TGTGCCAGTAGCAACTGGGAAGGGATCCAGTACTTC.